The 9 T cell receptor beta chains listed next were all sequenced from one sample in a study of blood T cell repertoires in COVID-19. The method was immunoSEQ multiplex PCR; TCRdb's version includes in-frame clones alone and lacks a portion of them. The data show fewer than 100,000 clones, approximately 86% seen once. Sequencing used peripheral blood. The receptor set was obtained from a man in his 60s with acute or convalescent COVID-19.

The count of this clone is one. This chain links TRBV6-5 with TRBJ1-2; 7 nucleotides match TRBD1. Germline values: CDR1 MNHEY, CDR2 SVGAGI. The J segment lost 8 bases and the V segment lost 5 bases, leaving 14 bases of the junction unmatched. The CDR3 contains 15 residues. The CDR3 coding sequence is TGTGCCAGCAGTCCCCATAACAGGGGTTCTAGGGGCTACACCTTC. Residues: CASSPHNRGSRGYTF.

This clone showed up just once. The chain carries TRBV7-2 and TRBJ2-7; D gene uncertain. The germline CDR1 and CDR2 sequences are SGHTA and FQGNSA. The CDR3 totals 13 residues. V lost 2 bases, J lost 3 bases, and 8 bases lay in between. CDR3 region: CASSLPTLYEQYF. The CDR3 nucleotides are TGTGCCAGCAGCTTACCTACCCTCTACGAGCAGTACTTC.

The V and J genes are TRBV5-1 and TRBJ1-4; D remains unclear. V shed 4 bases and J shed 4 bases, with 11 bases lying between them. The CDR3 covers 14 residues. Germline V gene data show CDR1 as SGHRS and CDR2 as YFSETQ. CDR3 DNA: TGCGCCAGCAGCCGTAATCAGGATAATGAAAAACTGTTTTTT. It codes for CASSRNQDNEKLFF.

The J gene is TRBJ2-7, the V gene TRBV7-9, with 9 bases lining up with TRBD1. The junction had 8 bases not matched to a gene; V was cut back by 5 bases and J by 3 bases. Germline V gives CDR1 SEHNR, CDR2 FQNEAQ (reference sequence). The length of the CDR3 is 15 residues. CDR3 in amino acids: CASSPTGGFGYEQYF. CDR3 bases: TGTGCCAGCAGCCCCACAGGGGGCTTCGGCTACGAGCAGTACTTC.

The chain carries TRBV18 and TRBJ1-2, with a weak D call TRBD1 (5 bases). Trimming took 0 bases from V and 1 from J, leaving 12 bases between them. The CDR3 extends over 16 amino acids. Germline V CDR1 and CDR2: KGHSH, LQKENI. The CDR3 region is CASSPPYRKNNYGYTF. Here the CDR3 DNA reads TGTGCCAGCTCACCACCGTACAGGAAAAATAACTATGGCTACACCTTC. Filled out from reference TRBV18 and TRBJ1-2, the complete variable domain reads NAGVMQNPRHLVRRRGQEARLRCSPMKGHSHVYWYRQLPEEGLKFMVYLQKENIIDESGMPKERFSAEFPKEGPSILRIQQVVRGDSAAYFCASSPPYRKNNYGYTFGSGTRLTVV.

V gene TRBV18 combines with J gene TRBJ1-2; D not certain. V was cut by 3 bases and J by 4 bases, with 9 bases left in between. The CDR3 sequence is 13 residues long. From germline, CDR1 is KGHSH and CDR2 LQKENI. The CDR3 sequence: CASSPNSLYGYTF. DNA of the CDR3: TGTGCCAGCTCACCGAACTCCCTCTATGGCTACACCTTC.

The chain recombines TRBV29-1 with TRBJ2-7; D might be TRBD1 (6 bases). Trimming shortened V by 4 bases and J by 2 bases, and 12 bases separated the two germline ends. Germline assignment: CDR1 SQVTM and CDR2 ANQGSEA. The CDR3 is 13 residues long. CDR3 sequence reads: CSVGSTGTYEQYF. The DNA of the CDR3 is TGCAGCGTTGGGTCGACAGGAACCTACGAGCAGTACTTC.

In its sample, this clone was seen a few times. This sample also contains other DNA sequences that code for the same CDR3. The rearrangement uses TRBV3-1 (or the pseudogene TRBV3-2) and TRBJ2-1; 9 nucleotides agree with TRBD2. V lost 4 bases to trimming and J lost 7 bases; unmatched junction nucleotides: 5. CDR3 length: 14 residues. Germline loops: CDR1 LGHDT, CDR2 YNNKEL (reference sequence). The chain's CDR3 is CASSPTSGRNEQFF. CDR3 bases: TGTGCCAGCAGCCCTACTAGCGGGCGGAATGAGCAGTTCTTC.

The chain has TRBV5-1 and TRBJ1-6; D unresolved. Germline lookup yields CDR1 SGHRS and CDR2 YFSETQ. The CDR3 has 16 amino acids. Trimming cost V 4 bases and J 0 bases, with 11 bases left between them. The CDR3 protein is CASSPDGSSYNSPLHF. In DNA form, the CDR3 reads TGCGCCAGCAGCCCAGATGGGAGCTCCTATAATTCACCCCTCCACTTT.